Following are 17 T cell receptor beta chains from one sample sequenced in a study of T cell clonotyping in hematopoietic cell transplantation. The protocol was immunoSEQ multiplex PCR, while the TCRdb copy is restricted to in-frame clones and leaves out a portion. The data hold over 15,000 clones, with 75% to 90% observed a single time. The sample comprised peripheral blood mononuclear cells. The receptor set was obtained from a woman in her forties in good health. Some clones in this sample may be carry-over from other donors' samples.

The chain is built from TRBV19 and TRBJ1-5; the D is unclear. Trimming shortened V by 4 bases and J by 4 bases, and 11 bases separated the two germline ends. Germline CDR1 is LNHDA and CDR2 is SQIVND (reference sequence). The CDR3 consists of 14 residues. The CDR3 nucleotides read TGTGCCAGTAGTAGCTGGCAGCCTAATCAGCCCCAGCATTTT. It yields the protein CASSSWQPNQPQHF.

CDR3 in DNA: TGTGCCAGCCACCGGGACACTTCCCAAGAGACCCAGTACTTC. Its translation: CASHRDTSQETQYF. The chain links TRBV6-5 to TRBJ2-5; the D gene is possibly TRBD1 (6 bases). Germline V lookup: CDR1 MNHEY, CDR2 SVGAGI. The CDR3 sequence is 14 residues long. Trimming shortened V by 8 bases and J by 1 base, and 14 bases separated the two germline ends.

V usage is TRBV15 and J usage is TRBJ2-7; 9 bases are shared with TRBD2. CDR1 and CDR2 from the germline V gene are LNHNV and YYDKDF (reference sequence). The CDR3 loop spans 15 amino acids. The trim removed 1 base at V and 2 bases at J, leaving 3 bases unmatched. In DNA form, the CDR3 reads TGTGCCACCAGCAGAGGCTCTAGCGGGACCTACGAGCAGTACTTC. Translating it yields CATSRGSSGTYEQYF.

V is TRBV29-1 and J is TRBJ2-2; D not resolved. Germline-derived CDR1 and CDR2 are SQVTM and ANQGSEA. This CDR3 spans 13 amino acids. V lost 6 bases, J lost 6 bases, and 14 bases lay in between. This CDR3 is CSVPMGGAGELFF. CDR3 sequence (DNA): TGCAGCGTACCTATGGGTGGCGCCGGGGAGCTGTTTTTT.

V is TRBV9 and J is TRBJ2-7; D possibly matches TRBD1 or TRBD2 (5 bases each). CDR1 and CDR2 from the germline V gene are SGDLS and YYNGEE. V was shortened by 2 bases and J by 6 bases, with 9 bases between the two germline ends. The CDR3 runs 12 residues. DNA of the CDR3: TGTGCCAGCAGCGTTGAGAGGGGCGAGCAGTACTTC. As protein: CASSVERGEQYF.

This clone was observed a few times. The chain combines TRBV6-5 with TRBJ2-7; D may be TRBD2 (5 bases). The germline gives CDR1 MNHEY, CDR2 SVGAGI. V was cut by 5 bases and J by 5 bases, with 10 bases left in between. This CDR3 has 12 amino acids. The CDR3 sequence: CASSTGFNEQYF. Here the CDR3 DNA reads TGTGCCAGCAGTACGGGGTTCAACGAGCAGTACTTC.

The chain carries TRBV27 and TRBJ1-2; 12 bases align to TRBD1. V dropped 2 bases and J dropped 2; count of bases not matched to a gene: 0. Germline CDR1 is MNHEY and CDR2 is SMNVEV (reference sequence). This CDR3 has 15 amino acids. This chain's CDR3 is CASSLGTGGNYGYTF. The CDR3 DNA follows: TGTGCCAGCAGTTTAGGGACAGGGGGCAACTATGGCTACACCTTC.

The chain joins TRBV2 to TRBJ2-7; D not resolved. Germline lookup yields CDR1 SNHLY and CDR2 FYNNEI. Deletions cut 4 bases from V and 4 bases from J, with 14 bases between. The CDR3 spans 14 residues. This CDR3 is CASSAQGTVYEQYF. The CDR3 DNA follows: TGTGCCAGCAGTGCCCAAGGTACAGTATACGAGCAGTACTTC.

This chain joins TRBV6-5 and TRBJ2-1, with a weak D call TRBD1 (6 bases). The CDR3 runs to 14 residues. Germline-derived CDR1 and CDR2 are MNHEY and SVGAGI. V shed 2 bases and J shed 6 bases, with 11 bases lying between them. The CDR3 nucleotides are TGTGCCAGCAGTTACGGGGACACTCCCAATGAGCAGTTCTTC. Encoded protein: CASSYGDTPNEQFF.

The chain employs TRBV7-2 and TRBJ2-7, with 11 bases aligning to TRBD2. Germline loops: CDR1 SGHTA, CDR2 FQGNSA. The CDR3 is made up of 15 amino acids. With 5 bases clipped from V and 5 bases from J, the junction kept 8 bases outside the gene matches. The CDR3 DNA reads as TGTGCCAGCAGCCCACAACTAGCGGGAGTCAACGAGCAGTACTTC. It specifies CASSPQLAGVNEQYF.

This rearrangement joins TRBV6-4 to TRBJ2-3; TRBD2 matches 7 bases. Germline assignment: CDR1 MRHNA and CDR2 SNTAGT. V gave up 2 bases and J gave up 2 bases; unmatched junction bases: 13. The CDR3 has 18 amino acids. CDR3 nucleotide sequence: TGTGCCAGCAGTGACGGAGGACTAGGCCGAGTTCACACAGATACGCAGTATTTT. It yields the protein CASSDGGLGRVHTDTQYF.

The rearrangement links TRBV5-1 to TRBJ2-7; 14 bases line up with TRBD2. CDR3 size: 14 residues. Germline CDR1 SGHRS, CDR2 YFSETQ. V gave up 4 bases and J gave up 8 bases; unmatched junction bases: 5. CDR3 sequence reads: CASSRTSGRQKQYF. In DNA, the CDR3 is TGCGCCAGCAGCCGGACTAGCGGGAGGCAAAAGCAGTACTTC.

This sequence joins TRBV7-6 and TRBJ1-3, with D possibly being TRBD1 (5 bases). In germline, CDR1 is SGHVS, CDR2 FNYEAQ. CDR3 length equals 13 residues. Trimming left V 2 bases short and J 7 bases short, with 9 bases between. CDR3: CASSLNEGNTIYF. The CDR3 region has the DNA TGTGCCAGCAGCTTAAACGAGGGGAACACCATATATTTT.

This rearrangement joins TRBV19 to TRBJ1-5, with D maybe TRBD1 (6 bases). Trimming took 3 bases from V and 6 from J, leaving 15 bases between them. Germline loops: CDR1 LNHDA, CDR2 SQIVND (reference sequence). The CDR3 is made up of 15 amino acids. CDR3: CASSIDRGAVQPQHF. The CDR3, as DNA: TGTGCCAGTAGTATTGATCGGGGGGCGGTTCAGCCCCAGCATTTT.

This CDR3 is CASIPAVAKNIQYF. CDR3 in DNA: TGTGCCAGCATTCCGGCGGTAGCCAAAAACATTCAGTACTTC. The genes are TRBV28 and TRBJ2-4; D is unclear. The germline CDR1 and CDR2 sequences are MDHEN and SYDVKM. Trimming took off 7 bases at V and 0 bases at J, with 10 bases between the two ends. This CDR3 has 14 amino acids.

J is TRBJ1-1 and V is TRBV6-5, with a possible D match to TRBD1 (5 bases). This CDR3 contains 14 residues. V dropped 2 bases and J dropped 6 bases, with 13 bases sitting between them. CDR1 is MNHEY, CDR2 SVGAGI, per germline. CDR3 protein: CASSYEGRKAEAFF. The CDR3 nucleotides are TGTGCCAGCAGTTACGAGGGGCGTAAGGCTGAAGCTTTCTTT.

The V and J genes are TRBV27 and TRBJ2-7, with 9 bases fitting TRBD1. The CDR3 extends over 14 amino acids. CDR1 MNHEY and CDR2 SMNVEV come from the germline V gene (reference sequence). J was trimmed by 4 bases and V by 3 bases; bases with no gene match: 4. The CDR3 coding sequence is TGTGCCAGCAGTTTGGCGGGGACAGGGTACGAGCAGTACTTC. Protein: CASSLAGTGYEQYF.